This passage covers 18 T cell receptor beta chains from one sample sequenced in a study of beta chain features in type 1 diabetes. The whole isolated RNA underwent reverse transcription, so sequencing captured expressed TCRB transcripts. The table came from immunoSEQ multiplex PCR; TCRdb's copy has only in-frame clones and leaves some out. This sample has about 360,000 clones, with around 12% found just once. The sequenced material came from naive CD4+ T cells from blood. The receptors come from a man aged 18 to 35 in good health.

The chain links TRBV30 to TRBJ2-1; 11 bases agree with TRBD2. Germline lookup yields CDR1 GTSNPN and CDR2 SVGIG (reference sequence). With V trimmed by 0 bases and J by 10 bases, 8 bases remained unmatched. CDR3 length equals 15 residues. CDR3 in amino acids: CAWSVRLAGGQEQFF. Written as DNA, the CDR3 is TGTGCCTGGAGTGTACGGCTAGCGGGAGGTCAGGAGCAGTTCTTC.

V is TRBV25-1 and J is TRBJ2-1; 9 nucleotides line up with TRBD1. From germline, CDR1 is MGHDK and CDR2 SYGVNS. CDR3 length: 15 residues. Trimming cost V 5 bases and J 4 bases; bases outside gene matches: 6. DNA of the CDR3: TGTGCCAGCAGTTATACGGGACAGGGTTACAATGAGCAGTTCTTC. Protein product: CASSYTGQGYNEQFF.

The chain joins TRBV19 to TRBJ1-5; D is perhaps TRBD1 (5 bases). Between the trimmed V and J ends, which lost 7 bases and 6 bases, there was a span of 13 bases. CDR3 size: 13 residues. Germline V lookup: CDR1 LNHDA, CDR2 SQIVND (reference sequence). The CDR3 DNA follows: TGTGCCAGTACTCAGGGAAGGGCTCAGCCCCAGCATTTT. Its protein product is CASTQGRAQPQHF.

This clone was found a few times. The chain links TRBV7-8 to TRBJ2-3, with D tentatively TRBD2 (5 bases). V lost 4 bases to trimming and J lost 1 base, with 24 bases between them. CDR3 length: 19 amino acids. From germline, CDR1 is SGHVS and CDR2 FQNEAQ. CDR3 amino acids: CASSSMQRVRASGTDTQYF. The CDR3 coding sequence is TGTGCCAGCAGCTCCATGCAGAGGGTACGGGCCTCCGGCACAGATACGCAGTATTTT.

This clone was recorded a few times. Written as DNA, the CDR3 is TGTGCCAGCAGTTACTCTCGGGGGTGGGGGGGCTACACCTTC. The encoded protein is CASSYSRGWGGYTF. The chain employs TRBV27 and TRBJ1-2, with D tentatively TRBD1 (5 bases). Between the trimmed V and J ends, which lost 4 bases and 8 bases, there was a span of 17 bases. Germline assignment: CDR1 MNHEY and CDR2 SMNVEV (reference sequence). The CDR3 totals 14 residues.

The CDR3 loop is CASSAYSGGAGNEQFF. The CDR3 DNA is TGTGCCAGCAGCGCGTATAGCGGGGGGGCTGGGAATGAGCAGTTCTTC. This sequence joins TRBV7-3 and TRBJ2-1, with 11 bases identical to TRBD2. The trim removed 5 bases at V and 7 bases at J, leaving 10 bases unmatched. Germline lookup yields CDR1 SGHTA and CDR2 FQGTGA. The CDR3 spans 16 residues.

This clone has just a few counts. The rearrangement uses TRBV30 and TRBJ1-5; 9 positions agree with TRBD1. In germline, CDR1 is GTSNPN, CDR2 SVGIG (reference sequence). The V gene end was trimmed by 2 bases and the J gene end by 6 bases; junction bases not matched to a gene: 11. The CDR3 is 16 residues long. For the CDR3, the DNA is TGTGCCTGGAGTAGCTACGGGACAGGGTACAGTCAGCCCCAGCATTTT. Translating it yields CAWSSYGTGYSQPQHF. Supplemented by reference TRBV30 and TRBJ1-5, the full variable domain reads SQTIHQWPATLVQPVGSPLSLECTVEGTSNPNLYWYRQAAGRGLQLLFYSVGIGQISSEVPQNLSASRPQDRQFILSSKKLLLSDSGFYLCAWSSYGTGYSQPQHFGDGTRLSIL.

The genes are TRBV7-2 and TRBJ2-5; 8 bases line up with TRBD1. The CDR3 spans 13 residues. Germline V CDR1 and CDR2: SGHTA, FQGNSA. The ends lost 4 bases at V and 5 bases at J; junction bases unmatched: 3. This chain's CDR3 is CASSSDRGETQYF. CDR3 DNA sequence: TGTGCCAGCAGCTCAGACAGGGGTGAGACCCAGTACTTC.

The rearrangement links TRBV28 to TRBJ1-2; 12 positions match TRBD1. Germline values: CDR1 MDHEN, CDR2 SYDVKM. This CDR3 comprises 13 residues. The V and J ends lost 10 bases and 8 bases, in that order; junction bases with no gene match: 8. The CDR3 spells CATVGQGARGYTF. The CDR3 nucleotides read TGTGCCACAGTGGGACAGGGGGCTCGAGGCTACACCTTC.

This clone was seen a few times. The chain uses TRBV5-4 and TRBJ1-1; 9 bases line up with TRBD1. CDR1 is SGHNT and CDR2 is YYREEE in the germline V gene (reference sequence). The trim removed 3 bases at V and 4 bases at J, leaving 16 bases unmatched. The CDR3 covers 18 residues. In DNA form, the CDR3 reads TGTGCCAGCAGCTCCCTTACTTGGACAGGGGATCGGAGCACTGAAGCTTTCTTT. It specifies CASSSLTWTGDRSTEAFF.

This sequence joins TRBV28 and TRBJ1-4; 7 bases align to TRBD1. Germline CDR1 reads MDHEN; CDR2 reads SYDVKM. CDR3 length: 15 residues. After removal of 5 bases from V and 5 bases from J, the junction contained 8 bases not matched to a gene. CDR3 nucleotide sequence: TGTGCCAGCAGTCATTCCGGGACAGCGAATGAAAAACTGTTTTTT. Amino acid sequence: CASSHSGTANEKLFF.

This clone showed up just a few times. The chain employs TRBV7-9 and TRBJ1-1; 8 nucleotides align to TRBD1. Per germline, CDR1 SEHNR and CDR2 FQNEAQ (reference sequence). The CDR3 contains 16 residues. The V gene end was trimmed by 5 bases and the J gene end by 0 bases; junction bases not matched to a gene: 8. In nucleotides, the CDR3 is TGTGCCAGCAGCCTCGGGCCAGGGGGCGTGAACACTGAAGCTTTCTTT. This codes for CASSLGPGGVNTEAFF.

This clone has only a few counts. The J gene is TRBJ2-7, the V gene TRBV28, with D possibly matching TRBD2 (6 bases). The germline CDR1 and CDR2 sequences are MDHEN and SYDVKM. Trimming cost V 2 bases and J 0 bases, with 11 bases left between them. The CDR3 has 15 residues. The CDR3 protein is CASSLGGIGSYEQYF. In DNA form, the CDR3 reads TGTGCCAGCAGTTTAGGGGGGATCGGCTCCTACGAGCAGTACTTC.

This clone was recorded once. CDR3 nucleotide sequence: TGCGCCAGCAGCCAAGAATTTACCGGGACTAGTCACCAGAAGCAGTACTTC. Its protein is CASSQEFTGTSHQKQYF. This chain links TRBV4-1 with TRBJ2-7; 8 bases agree with TRBD2. J was trimmed by 8 bases and V by 0 bases; bases with no gene match: 15. Germline loops: CDR1 MGHRA, CDR2 YSYEKL. This CDR3 comprises 17 residues.

This clone has more than one count but fewer than ten. The chain couples TRBV19 to TRBJ2-6; D possibly corresponds to TRBD1 (5 bases). The CDR3 has 15 amino acids. The V end lost 4 bases, the J end lost 2 bases, and 9 bases lay between the germline ends. Germline assignment: CDR1 LNHDA and CDR2 SQIVND (reference sequence). The CDR3 region has the DNA TGTGCCAGTAGTAACGACAGAACTGGGGCCAACGTCCTGACTTTC. The encoded protein is CASSNDRTGANVLTF.

The CDR3 DNA is TGTGCCAGCAGGGCACTTACTAGCGGAGCGTCAGATACGCAGTATTTT. As protein: CASRALTSGASDTQYF. J is TRBJ2-3 and V is TRBV28; 8 nucleotides line up with TRBD2. The germline V gene has CDR1 MDHEN and CDR2 SYDVKM. Trimming took 6 bases from V and 4 from J; bases not matched to a gene: 12. The CDR3 totals 16 residues.

The chain recombines TRBV7-6 with TRBJ2-7; 7 nucleotides line up with TRBD1. Germline CDR1 is SGHVS and CDR2 is FNYEAQ. V shed 0 bases, J shed 9 bases, and the junction held 2 bases outside the gene matches. The CDR3 is 12 amino acids. CDR3 region: CASSLATGVQYF. CDR3 in DNA: TGTGCCAGCAGCTTAGCCACAGGGGTGCAGTACTTC.

Of note for this clone: The same CDR3 can be traced to other DNA sequences in this sample. The rearrangement links TRBV19 to TRBJ2-1, with 10 bases matching TRBD2. This CDR3 contains 15 residues. The trim removed 8 bases at V and 0 bases at J, leaving 4 bases unmatched. Germline CDR1 and CDR2: LNHDA and SQIVND (reference sequence). CDR3 in amino acids: CASSSGGSSYNEQFF. CDR3 in DNA: TGTGCCAGTTCTAGCGGGGGCAGCTCCTACAATGAGCAGTTCTTC.